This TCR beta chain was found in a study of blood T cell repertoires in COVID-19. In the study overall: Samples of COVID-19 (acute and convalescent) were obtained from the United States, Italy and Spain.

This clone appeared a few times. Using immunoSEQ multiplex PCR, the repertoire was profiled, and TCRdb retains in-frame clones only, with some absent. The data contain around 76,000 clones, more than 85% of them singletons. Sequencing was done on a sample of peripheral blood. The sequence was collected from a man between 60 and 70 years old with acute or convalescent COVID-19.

CDR3 protein: CASSRTEWGGTEAFF. In DNA form, the CDR3 reads TGTGCCAGCAGCCGGACCGAGTGGGGGGGCACTGAAGCTTTCTTT. The chain uses TRBV5-6 and TRBJ1-1, with a possible D match to TRBD1 (5 bases). V gave up 4 bases and J gave up 4 bases, with 17 bases separating them. This CDR3 contains 15 residues. Germline V gives CDR1 SGHDT, CDR2 YYEEEE. The full variable domain, completed using reference TRBV5-6 and TRBJ1-1, is DAGVTQSPTHLIKTRGQQVTLRCSPKSGHDTVSWYQQALGQGPQFIFQYYEEEERQRGNFPDRFSGHQFPNYSSELNVNALLLGDSALYLCASSRTEWGGTEAFFGQGTRLTVV.